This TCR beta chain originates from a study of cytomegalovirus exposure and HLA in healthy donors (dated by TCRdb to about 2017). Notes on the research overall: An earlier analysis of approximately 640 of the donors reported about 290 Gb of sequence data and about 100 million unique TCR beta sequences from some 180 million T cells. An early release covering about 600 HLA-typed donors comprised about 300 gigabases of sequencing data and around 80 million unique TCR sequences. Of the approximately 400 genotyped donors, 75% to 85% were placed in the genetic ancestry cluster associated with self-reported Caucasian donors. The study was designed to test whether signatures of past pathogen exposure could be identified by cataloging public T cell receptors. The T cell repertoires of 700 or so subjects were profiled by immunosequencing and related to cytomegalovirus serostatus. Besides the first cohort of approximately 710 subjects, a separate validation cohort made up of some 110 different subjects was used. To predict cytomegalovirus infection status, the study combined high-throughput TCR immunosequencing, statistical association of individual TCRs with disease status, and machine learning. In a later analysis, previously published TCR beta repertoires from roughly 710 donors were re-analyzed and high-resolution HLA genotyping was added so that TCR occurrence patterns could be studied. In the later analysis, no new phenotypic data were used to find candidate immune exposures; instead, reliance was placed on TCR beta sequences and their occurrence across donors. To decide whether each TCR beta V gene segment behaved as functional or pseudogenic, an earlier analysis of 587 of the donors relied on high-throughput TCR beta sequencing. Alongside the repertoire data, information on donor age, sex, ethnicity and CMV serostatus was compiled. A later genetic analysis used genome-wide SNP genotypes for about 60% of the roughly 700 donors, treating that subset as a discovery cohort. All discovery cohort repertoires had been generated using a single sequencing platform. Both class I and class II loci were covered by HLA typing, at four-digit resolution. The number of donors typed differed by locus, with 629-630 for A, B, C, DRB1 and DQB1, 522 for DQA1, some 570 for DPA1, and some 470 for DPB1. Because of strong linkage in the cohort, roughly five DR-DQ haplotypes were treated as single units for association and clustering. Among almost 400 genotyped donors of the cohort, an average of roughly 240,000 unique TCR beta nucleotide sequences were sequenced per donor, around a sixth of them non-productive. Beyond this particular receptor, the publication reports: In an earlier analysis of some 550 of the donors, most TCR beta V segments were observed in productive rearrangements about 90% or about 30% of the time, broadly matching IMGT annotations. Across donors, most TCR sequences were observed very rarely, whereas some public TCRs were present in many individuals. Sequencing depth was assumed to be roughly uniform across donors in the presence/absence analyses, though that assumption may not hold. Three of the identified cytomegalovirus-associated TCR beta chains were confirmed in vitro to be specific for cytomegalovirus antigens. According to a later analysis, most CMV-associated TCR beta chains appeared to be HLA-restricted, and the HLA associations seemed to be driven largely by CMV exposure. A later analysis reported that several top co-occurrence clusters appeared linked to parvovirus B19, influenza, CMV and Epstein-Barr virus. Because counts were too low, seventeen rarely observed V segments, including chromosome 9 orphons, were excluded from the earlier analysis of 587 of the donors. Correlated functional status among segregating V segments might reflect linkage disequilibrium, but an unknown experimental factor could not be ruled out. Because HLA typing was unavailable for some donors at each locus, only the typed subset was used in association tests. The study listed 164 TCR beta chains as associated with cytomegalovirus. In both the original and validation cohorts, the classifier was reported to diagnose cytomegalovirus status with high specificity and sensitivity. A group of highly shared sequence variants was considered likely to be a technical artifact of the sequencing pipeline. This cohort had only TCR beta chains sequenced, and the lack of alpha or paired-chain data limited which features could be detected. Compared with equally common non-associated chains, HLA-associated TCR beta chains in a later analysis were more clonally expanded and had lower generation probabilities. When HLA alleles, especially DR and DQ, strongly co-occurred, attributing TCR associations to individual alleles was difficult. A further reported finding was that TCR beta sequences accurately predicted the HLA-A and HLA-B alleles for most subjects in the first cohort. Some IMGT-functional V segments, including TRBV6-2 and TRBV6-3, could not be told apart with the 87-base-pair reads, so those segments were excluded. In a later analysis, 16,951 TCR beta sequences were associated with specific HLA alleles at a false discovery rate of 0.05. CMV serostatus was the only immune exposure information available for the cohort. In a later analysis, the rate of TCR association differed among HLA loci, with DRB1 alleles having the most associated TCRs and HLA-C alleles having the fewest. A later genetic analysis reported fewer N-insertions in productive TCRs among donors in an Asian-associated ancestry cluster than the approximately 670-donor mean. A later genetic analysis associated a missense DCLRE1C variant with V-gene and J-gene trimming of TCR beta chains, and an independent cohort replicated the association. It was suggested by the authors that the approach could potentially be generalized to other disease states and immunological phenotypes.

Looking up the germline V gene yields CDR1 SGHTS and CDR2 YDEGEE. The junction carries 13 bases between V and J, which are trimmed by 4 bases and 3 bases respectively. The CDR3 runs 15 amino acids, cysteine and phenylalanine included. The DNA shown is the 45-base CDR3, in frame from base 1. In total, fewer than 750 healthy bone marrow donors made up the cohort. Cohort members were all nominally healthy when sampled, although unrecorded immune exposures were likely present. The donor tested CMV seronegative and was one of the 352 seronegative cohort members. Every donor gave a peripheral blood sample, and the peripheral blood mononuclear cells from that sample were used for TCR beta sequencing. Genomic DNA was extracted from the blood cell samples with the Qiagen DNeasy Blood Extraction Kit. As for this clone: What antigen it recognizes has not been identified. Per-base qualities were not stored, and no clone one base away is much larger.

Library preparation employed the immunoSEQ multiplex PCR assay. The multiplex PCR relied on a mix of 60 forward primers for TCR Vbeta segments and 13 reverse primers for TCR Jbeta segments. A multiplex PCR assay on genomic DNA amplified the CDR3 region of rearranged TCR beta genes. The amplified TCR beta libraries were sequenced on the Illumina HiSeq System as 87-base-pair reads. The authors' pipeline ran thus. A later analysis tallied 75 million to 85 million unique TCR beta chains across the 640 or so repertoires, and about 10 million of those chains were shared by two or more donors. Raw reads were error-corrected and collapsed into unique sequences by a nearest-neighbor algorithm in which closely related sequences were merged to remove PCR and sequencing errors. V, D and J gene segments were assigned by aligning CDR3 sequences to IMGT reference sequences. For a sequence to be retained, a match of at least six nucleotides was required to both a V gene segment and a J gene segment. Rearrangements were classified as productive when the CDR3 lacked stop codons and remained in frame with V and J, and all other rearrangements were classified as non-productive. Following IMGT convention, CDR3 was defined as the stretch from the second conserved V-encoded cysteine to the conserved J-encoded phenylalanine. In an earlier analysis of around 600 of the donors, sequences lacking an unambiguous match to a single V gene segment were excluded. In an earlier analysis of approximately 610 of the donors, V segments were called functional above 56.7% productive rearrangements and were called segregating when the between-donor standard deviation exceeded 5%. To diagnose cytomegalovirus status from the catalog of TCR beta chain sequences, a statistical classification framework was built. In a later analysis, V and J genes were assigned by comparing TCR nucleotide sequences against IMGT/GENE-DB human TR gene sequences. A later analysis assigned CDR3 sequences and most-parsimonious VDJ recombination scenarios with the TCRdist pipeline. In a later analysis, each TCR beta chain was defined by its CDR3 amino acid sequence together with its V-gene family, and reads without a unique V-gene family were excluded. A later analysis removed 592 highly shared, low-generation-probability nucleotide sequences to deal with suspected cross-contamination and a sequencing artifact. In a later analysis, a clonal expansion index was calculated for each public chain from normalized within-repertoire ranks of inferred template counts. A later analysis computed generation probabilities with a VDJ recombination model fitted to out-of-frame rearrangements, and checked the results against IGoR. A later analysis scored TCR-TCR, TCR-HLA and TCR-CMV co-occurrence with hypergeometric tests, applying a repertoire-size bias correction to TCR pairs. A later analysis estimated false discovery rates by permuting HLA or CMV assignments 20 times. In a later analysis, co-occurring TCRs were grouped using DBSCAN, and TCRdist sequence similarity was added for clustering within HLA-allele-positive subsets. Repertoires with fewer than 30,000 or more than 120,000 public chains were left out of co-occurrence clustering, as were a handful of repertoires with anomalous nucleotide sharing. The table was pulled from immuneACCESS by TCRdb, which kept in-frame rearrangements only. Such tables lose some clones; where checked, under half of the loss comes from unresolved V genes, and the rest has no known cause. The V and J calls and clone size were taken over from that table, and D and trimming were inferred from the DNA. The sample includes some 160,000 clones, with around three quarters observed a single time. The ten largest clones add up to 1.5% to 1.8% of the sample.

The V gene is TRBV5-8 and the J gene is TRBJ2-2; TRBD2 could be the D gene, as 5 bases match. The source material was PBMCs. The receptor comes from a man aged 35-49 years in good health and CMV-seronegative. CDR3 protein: CASSAPGVDTGELFF. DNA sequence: TGTGCCAGCAGCGCTCCCGGGGTGGACACCGGGGAGCTGTTTTTT. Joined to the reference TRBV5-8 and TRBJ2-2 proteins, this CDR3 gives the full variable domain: EAGVTQSPTHLIKTRGQQATLRCSPISGHTSVYWYQQALGLGLQFLLWYDEGEERNRGNFPPRFSGRQFPNYSSELNVNALELEDSALYLCASSAPGVDTGELFFGEGSRLTVL.